The clone carrying this T cell receptor beta chain was detected ten times or more. Antigen specificity is unknown. In TCRdb, the 5' RACE reads were re-called with MiXCR into one record per CDR3 protein. The table has approximately 220,000 distinct CDR3 sequences, about a quarter seen once; the top ten hold 5% to 8%. This sample is part of a study of CD8 T cells in ankylosing spondylitis. The study's findings and limits: CD8+ by phenotype, disease-linked clones were relatively rare in peripheral blood.

This CDR3 region has 16 residues. The V gene end was trimmed by 1 base and the J gene end by 1 base; junction bases not matched to a gene: 5. Germline V gene data show CDR1 as MDHEN and CDR2 as SYDVKM. The chain couples TRBV28 to TRBJ2-3; TRBD2 matches at 7 bases. Sequencing was done on a sample of blood, either unsorted or a sorted T cell fraction (not recorded which). The sequence was collected from a male donor with ankylosing spondylitis or in good health (not recorded which). This chain's CDR3 is CASSLSGGVGTDTQYF. CDR3 bases: TGTGCCAGCAGTTTATCGGGGGGAGTGGGCACAGATACGCAGTATTTT.